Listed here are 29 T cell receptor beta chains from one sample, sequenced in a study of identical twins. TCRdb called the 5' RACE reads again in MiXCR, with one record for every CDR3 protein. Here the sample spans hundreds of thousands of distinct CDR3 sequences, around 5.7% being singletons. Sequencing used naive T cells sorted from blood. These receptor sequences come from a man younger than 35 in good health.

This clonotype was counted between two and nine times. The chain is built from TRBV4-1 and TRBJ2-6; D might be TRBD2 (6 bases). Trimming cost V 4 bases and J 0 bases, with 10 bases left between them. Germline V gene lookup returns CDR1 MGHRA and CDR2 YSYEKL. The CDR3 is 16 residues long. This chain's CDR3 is CASSRGLSSGANVLTF. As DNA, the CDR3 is TGCGCCAGCAGCCGGGGACTGAGCTCTGGGGCCAACGTCCTGACTTTC.

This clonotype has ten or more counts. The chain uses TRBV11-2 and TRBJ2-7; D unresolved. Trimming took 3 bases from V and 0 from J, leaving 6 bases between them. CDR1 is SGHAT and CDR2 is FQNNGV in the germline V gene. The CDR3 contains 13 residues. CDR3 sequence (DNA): TGTGCCAGCAGCTTGATGGGCTCCTACGAGCAGTACTTC. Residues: CASSLMGSYEQYF.

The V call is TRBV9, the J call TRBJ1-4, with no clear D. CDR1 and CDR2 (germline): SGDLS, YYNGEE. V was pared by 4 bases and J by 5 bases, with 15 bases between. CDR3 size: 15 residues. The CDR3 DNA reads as TGTGCCAGCAGCACCCTGGCAGGTCTCAATGAAAAACTGTTTTTT. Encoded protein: CASSTLAGLNEKLFF.

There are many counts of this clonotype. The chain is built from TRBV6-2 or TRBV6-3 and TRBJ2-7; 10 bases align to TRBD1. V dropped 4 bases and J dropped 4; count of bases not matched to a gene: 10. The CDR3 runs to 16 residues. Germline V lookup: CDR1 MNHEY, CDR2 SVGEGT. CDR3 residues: CASSSRPGQGFYEQYF. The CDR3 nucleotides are TGTGCCAGCAGTTCCCGCCCGGGACAGGGGTTTTACGAGCAGTACTTC.

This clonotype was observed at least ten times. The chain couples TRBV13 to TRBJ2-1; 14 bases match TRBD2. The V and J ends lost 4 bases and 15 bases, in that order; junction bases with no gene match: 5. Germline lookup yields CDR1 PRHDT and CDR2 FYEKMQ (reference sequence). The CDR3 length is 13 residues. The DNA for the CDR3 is TGTGCCAGCAGCTCAGGACTAGCGGGAGGTGTGTTCTTC. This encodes CASSSGLAGGVFF.

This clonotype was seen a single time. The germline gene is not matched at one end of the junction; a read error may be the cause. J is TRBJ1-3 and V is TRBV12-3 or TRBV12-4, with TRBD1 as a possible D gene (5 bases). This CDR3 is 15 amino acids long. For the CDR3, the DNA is TGTGCCAGCAGTTTAGGGGGGTTCTCTGGAAACCCCATATATTTT. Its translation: CASSLGGFSGNPIYF.

CDR3 DNA: TGCGCCAGCAGCTCGCGCCTTTTAGAGACCCAGTACTTC. This encodes CASSSRLLETQYF. This chain links TRBV5-1 with TRBJ2-5; D unresolved. CDR3 size: 13 residues. V dropped 3 bases and J dropped 4 bases, with 10 bases sitting between them. The germline gives CDR1 SGHRS, CDR2 YFSETQ.

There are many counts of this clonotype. CDR3 sequence: CASSGTYDVNEQFF. Written as DNA, the CDR3 is TGTGCCAGCTCGGGGACATATGACGTGAATGAGCAGTTCTTC. The chain links TRBV6-1 to TRBJ2-1, with D possibly being TRBD1 (6 bases). Per germline, CDR1 MNHNS and CDR2 SASEGT. This CDR3 is 14 amino acids long. V lost 8 bases and J 7 bases, leaving 18 bases between the germline ends.

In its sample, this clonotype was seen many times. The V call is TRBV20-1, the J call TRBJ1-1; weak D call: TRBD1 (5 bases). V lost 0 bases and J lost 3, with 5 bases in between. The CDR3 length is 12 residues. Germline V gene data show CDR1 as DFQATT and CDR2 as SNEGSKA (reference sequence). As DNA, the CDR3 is TGCAGTGCTAGAGAGGGGCACACTGAAGCTTTCTTT. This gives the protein CSAREGHTEAFF.

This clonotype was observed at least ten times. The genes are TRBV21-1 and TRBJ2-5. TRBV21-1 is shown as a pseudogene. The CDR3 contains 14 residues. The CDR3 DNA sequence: TGTGCCAGCAGCAAAGCGGCAGATCAAGAGACCCAGTACTTC. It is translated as CASSKAADQETQYF.

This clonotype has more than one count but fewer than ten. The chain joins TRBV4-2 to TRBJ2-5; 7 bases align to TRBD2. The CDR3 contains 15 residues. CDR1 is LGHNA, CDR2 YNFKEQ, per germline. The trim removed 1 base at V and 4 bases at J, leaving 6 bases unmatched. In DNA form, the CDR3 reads TGTGCCAGCAGCCAAGTCACGGGAGGCTTAGAGACCCAGTACTTC. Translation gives CASSQVTGGLETQYF.

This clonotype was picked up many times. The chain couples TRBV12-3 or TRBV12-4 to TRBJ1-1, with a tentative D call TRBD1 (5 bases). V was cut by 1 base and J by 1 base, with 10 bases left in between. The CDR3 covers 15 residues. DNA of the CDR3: TGTGCCAGCAGTTTAGGCGGGGCTTCGAACACTGAAGCTTTCTTT. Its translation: CASSLGGASNTEAFF.

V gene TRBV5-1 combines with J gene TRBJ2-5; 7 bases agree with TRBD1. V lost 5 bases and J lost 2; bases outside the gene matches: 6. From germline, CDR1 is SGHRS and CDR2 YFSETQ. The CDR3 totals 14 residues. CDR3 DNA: TGCGCCAGCAGTCGTGGACAGGCTCAAGAGACCCAGTACTTC. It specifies CASSRGQAQETQYF.

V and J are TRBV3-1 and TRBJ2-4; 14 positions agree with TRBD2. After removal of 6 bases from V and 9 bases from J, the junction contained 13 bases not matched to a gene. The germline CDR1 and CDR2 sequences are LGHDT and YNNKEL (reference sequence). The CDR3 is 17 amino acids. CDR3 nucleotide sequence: TGTGCCAGCAGTCAGACTAGCGGGAGGGCGCGGGGTCTCATTCAGTACTTC. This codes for CASSQTSGRARGLIQYF.

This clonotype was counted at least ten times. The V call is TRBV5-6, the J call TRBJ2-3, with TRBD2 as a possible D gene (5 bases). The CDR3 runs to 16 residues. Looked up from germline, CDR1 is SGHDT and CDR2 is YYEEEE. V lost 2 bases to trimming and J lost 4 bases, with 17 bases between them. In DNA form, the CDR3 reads TGTGCCAGCAGCTTCCGTGAGCTAGCCGGGCCAGATACGCAGTATTTT. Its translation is CASSFRELAGPDTQYF.

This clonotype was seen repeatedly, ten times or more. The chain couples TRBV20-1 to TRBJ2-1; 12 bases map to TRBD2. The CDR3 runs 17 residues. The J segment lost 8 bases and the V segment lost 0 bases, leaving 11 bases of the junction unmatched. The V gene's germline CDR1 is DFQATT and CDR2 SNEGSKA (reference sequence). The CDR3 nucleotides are TGCAGTGCTAGAGACGCGCTAGCGGGAGGGAGATGGCATGAGCAGTTCTTC. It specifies CSARDALAGGRWHEQFF.

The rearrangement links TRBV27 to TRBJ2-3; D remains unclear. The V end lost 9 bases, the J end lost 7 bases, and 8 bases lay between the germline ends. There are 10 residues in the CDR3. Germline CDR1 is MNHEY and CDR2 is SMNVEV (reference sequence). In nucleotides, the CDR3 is TGTGCCAGTCCAGGAAATACGCAGTATTTT. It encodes CASPGNTQYF.

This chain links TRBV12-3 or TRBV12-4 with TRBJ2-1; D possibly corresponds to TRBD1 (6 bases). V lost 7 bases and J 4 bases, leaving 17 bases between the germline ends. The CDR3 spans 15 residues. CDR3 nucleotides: TGTGCCAGCAATGTTTATAGTGGGACATACAATGAGCAGTTCTTC. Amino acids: CASNVYSGTYNEQFF.

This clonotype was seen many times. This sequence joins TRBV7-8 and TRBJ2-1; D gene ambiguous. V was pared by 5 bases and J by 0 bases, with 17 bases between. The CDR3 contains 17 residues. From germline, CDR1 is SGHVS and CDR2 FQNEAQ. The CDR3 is CASSRQQNPSSYNEQFF. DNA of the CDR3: TGTGCCAGCAGCCGTCAGCAAAATCCCAGCTCCTACAATGAGCAGTTCTTC. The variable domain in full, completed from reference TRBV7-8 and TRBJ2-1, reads GAGVSQSPRYKVAKRGQDVALRCDPISGHVSLFWYQQALGQGPEFLTYFQNEAQLDKSGLPSDRFFAERPEGSVSTLKIQRTQQEDSAVYLCASSRQQNPSSYNEQFFGPGTRLTVL.

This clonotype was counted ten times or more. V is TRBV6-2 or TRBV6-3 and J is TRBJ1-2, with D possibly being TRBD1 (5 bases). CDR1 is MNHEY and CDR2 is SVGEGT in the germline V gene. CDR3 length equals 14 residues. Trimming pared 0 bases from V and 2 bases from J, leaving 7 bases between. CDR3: CASSYSGANYGYTF. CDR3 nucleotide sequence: TGTGCCAGCAGTTACTCTGGGGCAAACTATGGCTACACCTTC.

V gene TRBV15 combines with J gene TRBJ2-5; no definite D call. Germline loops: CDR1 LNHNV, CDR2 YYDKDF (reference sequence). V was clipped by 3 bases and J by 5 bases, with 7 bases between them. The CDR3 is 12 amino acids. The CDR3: CATSRLEETQYF. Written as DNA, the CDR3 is TGTGCCACCAGCAGGCTGGAGGAGACCCAGTACTTC.

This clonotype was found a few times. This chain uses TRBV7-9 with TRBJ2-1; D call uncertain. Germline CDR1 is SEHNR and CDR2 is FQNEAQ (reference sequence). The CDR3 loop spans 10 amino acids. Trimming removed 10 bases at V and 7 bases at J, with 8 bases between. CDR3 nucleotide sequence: TGTGCCATCTCGAGGAATGAGCAGTTCTTC. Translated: CAISRNEQFF.

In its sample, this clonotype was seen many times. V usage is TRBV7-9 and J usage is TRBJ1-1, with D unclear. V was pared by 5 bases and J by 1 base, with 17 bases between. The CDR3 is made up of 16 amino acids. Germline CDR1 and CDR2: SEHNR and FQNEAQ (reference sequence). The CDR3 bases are TGTGCCAGCAGCCCCGGTAGCCTAAGAAGGAACACTGAAGCTTTCTTT. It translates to CASSPGSLRRNTEAFF.

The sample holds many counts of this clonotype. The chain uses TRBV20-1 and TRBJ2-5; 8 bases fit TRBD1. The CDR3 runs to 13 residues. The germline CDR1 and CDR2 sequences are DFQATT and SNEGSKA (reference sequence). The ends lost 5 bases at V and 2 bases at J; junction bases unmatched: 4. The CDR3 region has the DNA TGCAGTGCTGAAGGACAGGGACAAGAGACCCAGTACTTC. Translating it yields CSAEGQGQETQYF.

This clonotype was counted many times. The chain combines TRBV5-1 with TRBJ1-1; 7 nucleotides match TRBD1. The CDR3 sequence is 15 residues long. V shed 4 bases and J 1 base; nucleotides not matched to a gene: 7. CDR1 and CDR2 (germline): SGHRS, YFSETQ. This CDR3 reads CASSQGTARNTEAFF. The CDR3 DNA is TGCGCCAGCAGCCAGGGGACAGCAAGGAACACTGAAGCTTTCTTT.

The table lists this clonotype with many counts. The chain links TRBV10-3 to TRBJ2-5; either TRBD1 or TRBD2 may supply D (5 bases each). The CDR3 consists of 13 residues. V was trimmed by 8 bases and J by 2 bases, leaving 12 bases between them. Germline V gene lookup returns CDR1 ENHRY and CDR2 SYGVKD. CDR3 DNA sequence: TGTGCCATCGCGGGTGGGGGTCAAGAGACCCAGTACTTC. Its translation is CAIAGGGQETQYF.

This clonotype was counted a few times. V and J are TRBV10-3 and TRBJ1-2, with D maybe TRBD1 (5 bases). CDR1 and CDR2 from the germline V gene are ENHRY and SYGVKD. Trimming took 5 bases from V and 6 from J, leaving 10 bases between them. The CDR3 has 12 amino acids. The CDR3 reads CAISPGGDGYTF. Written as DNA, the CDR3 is TGTGCCATCAGTCCCGGGGGGGATGGCTACACCTTC.

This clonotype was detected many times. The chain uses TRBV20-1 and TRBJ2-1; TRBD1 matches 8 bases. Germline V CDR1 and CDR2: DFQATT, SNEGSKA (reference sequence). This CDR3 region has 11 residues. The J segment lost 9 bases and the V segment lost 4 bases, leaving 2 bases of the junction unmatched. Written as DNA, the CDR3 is TGCAGTGCTACCGACAGGGGTGAGCAGTTCTTC. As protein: CSATDRGEQFF.

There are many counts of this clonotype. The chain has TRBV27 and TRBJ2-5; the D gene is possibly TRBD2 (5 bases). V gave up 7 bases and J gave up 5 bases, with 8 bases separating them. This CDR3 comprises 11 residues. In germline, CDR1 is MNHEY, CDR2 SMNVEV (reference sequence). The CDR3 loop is CASIREETQYF. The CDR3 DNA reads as TGTGCCAGCATAAGGGAGGAGACCCAGTACTTC.